Below, 32 T cell receptor beta chains from the same sample are listed, as sequenced in a study of T cells after yellow fever vaccination. TCRdb independently ran MiXCR on the 5' RACE reads; one entry per CDR3 protein. The table has about 210,000 distinct CDR3 sequences, 3.2% seen once. This specimen was CD4+ T cells sorted from PBMCs, taken 10 days after the yellow fever booster vaccination. The receptors derive from a man aged 18 to 35 who received the YFV17D yellow fever vaccine.

This clonotype occurred a few times. The rearrangement joins TRBV5-4 to TRBJ1-4, with D perhaps matching TRBD1 (5 bases). The CDR3 is made up of 13 amino acids. The V end lost 2 bases, the J end lost 8 bases, and 10 bases lay between the germline ends. In germline, CDR1 is SGHNT, CDR2 YYREEE (reference sequence). The CDR3 DNA sequence: TGTGCCAGCAGCTTTCCAGGGAGCGAAAAACTGTTTTTT. Protein product: CASSFPGSEKLFF.

This clonotype was seen a handful of times. The rearrangement uses TRBV12-3 or TRBV12-4 and TRBJ2-5, with a tentative D call TRBD2 (5 bases). Trimming took off 6 bases at V and 3 bases at J, with 14 bases between the two ends. The CDR3 totals 14 residues. Here the CDR3 reads CASSPGGGEETQYF. CDR3 DNA: TGTGCCAGCAGCCCAGGAGGTGGGGAAGAGACCCAGTACTTC.

This clonotype appeared many times. The chain is built from TRBV24-1 and TRBJ2-3; a possible D gene is TRBD1 (5 bases). The CDR3 covers 16 residues. V lost 3 bases and J lost 4, with 16 bases in between. CDR1 is KGHDR, CDR2 SFDVKD, per germline. The CDR3 is CATSDGAAGFADTQYF. CDR3 DNA sequence: TGTGCCACCAGTGATGGTGCTGCAGGGTTCGCAGATACGCAGTATTTT.

This rearrangement joins TRBV4-3 to TRBJ1-4, with a weak D call TRBD1 (5 bases). This CDR3 is built from 16 residues. Looked up from germline, CDR1 is LGHNA and CDR2 is YSLEER. V was cut by 1 base and J by 3 bases, with 12 bases left in between. CDR3 sequence (DNA): TGCGCCAGCAGCCAAGCTCTGGGGCGGGCTAATGAAAAACTGTTTTTT. It yields the protein CASSQALGRANEKLFF.

This clonotype was found many times. The V gene is TRBV4-3, the J gene TRBJ2-3; 7 bases fit TRBD1. With 0 bases clipped from V and 0 bases from J, the junction kept 6 bases outside the gene matches. The germline V gene encodes CDR1 LGHNA and CDR2 YSLEER. This CDR3 region has 17 residues. The CDR3 protein is CASSQDWDSASTDTQYF. CDR3 DNA sequence: TGCGCCAGCAGCCAAGATTGGGACAGTGCTAGCACAGATACGCAGTATTTT.

This clonotype appeared many times. This chain joins TRBV5-1 and TRBJ2-3; a possible D gene is TRBD2 (6 bases). Trimming took off 4 bases at V and 5 bases at J, with 14 bases between the two ends. The germline gives CDR1 SGHRS, CDR2 YFSETQ. CDR3 length: 14 amino acids. In nucleotides, the CDR3 is TGCGCCAGCAGCCGCGGGACCCAGGGAGATACGCAGTATTTT. It translates to CASSRGTQGDTQYF.

This chain uses TRBV4-1 with TRBJ2-3, with D possibly TRBD1 on 5 matching bases. Trimming stripped 2 bases from V and 6 bases from J, with 9 bases between. The CDR3 contains 13 residues. From germline, CDR1 is MGHRA and CDR2 YSYEKL. CDR3 coding DNA: TGCGCCAGCAGCCAACTAGGGGTTGATACGCAGTATTTT. This codes for CASSQLGVDTQYF.

This clonotype has ten or more counts. V gene TRBV20-1 combines with J gene TRBJ2-7, with TRBD1 matching 10 bases. Germline V gene sequence: CDR1 DFQATT, CDR2 SNEGSKA (reference sequence). V was clipped by 0 bases and J by 4 bases; unmatched bases: 9. The CDR3 totals 16 residues. This chain's CDR3 is CSARDPKTGGGYEQYF. CDR3 in DNA: TGCAGTGCTAGAGATCCCAAGACAGGGGGCGGATACGAGCAGTACTTC.

This chain links TRBV4-3 with TRBJ2-3, with TRBD2 matching 15 bases. The CDR3 sequence is 18 residues long. V lost 0 bases to trimming and J lost 4 bases; unmatched junction nucleotides: 5. CDR1 is LGHNA and CDR2 is YSLEER in the germline V gene. CDR3 loop: CASSQDGLAGGFSDTQYF. The CDR3 DNA sequence: TGCGCCAGCAGCCAAGACGGACTAGCGGGGGGGTTCTCAGATACGCAGTATTTT.

The rearrangement uses TRBV25-1 and TRBJ1-2; D uncertain. Per the germline V gene, CDR1 is MGHDK and CDR2 is SYGVNS. Trimming pared 1 base from V and 8 bases from J, leaving 17 bases between. The CDR3 has 15 amino acids. CDR3 protein: CASSELGIGSVGYTF. The CDR3 DNA reads TGTGCCAGCAGTGAATTAGGGATTGGGTCTGTAGGCTACACCTTC.

This clonotype has just a few counts. V is TRBV29-1 and J is TRBJ2-3; D call uncertain. V shed 0 bases and J shed 4 bases, with 14 bases lying between them. The CDR3 has 15 residues. Germline V gene lookup returns CDR1 SQVTM and CDR2 ANQGSEA. The CDR3 region is CSVEDRGAAPDTQYF. For the CDR3, the DNA is TGCAGCGTTGAAGATCGCGGTGCCGCCCCAGATACGCAGTATTTT.

This rearrangement joins TRBV18 to TRBJ1-1; TRBD1 might be the D (6 bases). Trimming shortened V by 2 bases and J by 1 base, and 17 bases separated the two germline ends. CDR3 length: 17 residues. CDR1 is KGHSH, CDR2 LQKENI, per germline. The CDR3 nucleotides are TGTGCCAGCTCACCAGTGATGGGGGGGCGGGGGAACACTGAAGCTTTCTTT. As protein: CASSPVMGGRGNTEAFF.

This clonotype appeared a few times. The chain recombines TRBV9 with TRBJ2-7; D gene ambiguous. The CDR3 is 15 residues long. CDR1 and CDR2 from the germline V gene are SGDLS and YYNGEE. V lost 4 bases, J lost 6 bases, and 20 bases lay in between. CDR3 DNA sequence: TGTGCCAGCAGCATGTCGTGTGCCCCACCGGGCGAGCAGTACGTC. Translated, it gives CASSMSCAPPGEQYV.

The sample holds a few counts of this clonotype. The chain has TRBV6-2 or TRBV6-3 and TRBJ1-2; possibly TRBD1 for D (6 bases). Germline V gene sequence: CDR1 MNHEY, CDR2 SVGEGT. The CDR3 is 13 residues long. V gave up 4 bases and J gave up 4 bases, with 10 bases separating them. The CDR3 sequence is CASSSRQVYGYTF. The CDR3 nucleotides read TGTGCCAGCAGTTCCCGACAGGTCTATGGCTACACCTTC.

At least ten counts were recorded for this clonotype. V and J are TRBV10-3 and TRBJ1-2; D possibly corresponds to TRBD1 (6 bases). The germline V and J ends were trimmed by 2 bases and 6 bases, with 10 bases remaining between them. Per the germline V gene, CDR1 is ENHRY and CDR2 is SYGVKD. The CDR3 covers 13 residues. CDR3 sequence (DNA): TGTGCCATCAGTGAGGAGACAGGTCATGGCTACACCTTC. Its translation is CAISEETGHGYTF.

V is TRBV7-2 and J is TRBJ1-1; a possible D gene is TRBD1 (5 bases). Germline V gene sequence: CDR1 SGHTA, CDR2 FQGNSA. Trimming took off 1 base at V and 1 base at J, with 10 bases between the two ends. The CDR3 runs 15 residues. The CDR3 protein is CASSLEFTGNTEAFF. Here the CDR3 DNA reads TGTGCCAGCAGCTTAGAGTTCACAGGGAACACTGAAGCTTTCTTT.

There are many counts of this clonotype. The chain links TRBV5-1 to TRBJ2-3, with D possibly matching TRBD2 (5 bases). The CDR3 covers 16 residues. CDR1 and CDR2 from the germline V gene are SGHRS and YFSETQ. V was shortened by 0 bases and J by 0 bases, with 11 bases between the two germline ends. The DNA of the CDR3 is TGCGCCAGCAGCTTGGCGGGGAAAACTAGCACAGATACGCAGTATTTT. Protein: CASSLAGKTSTDTQYF.

This clonotype has at least ten counts. The chain is built from TRBV20-1 and TRBJ1-2; unclear D gene. CDR1 is DFQATT, CDR2 SNEGSKA, per germline (reference sequence). Trimming stripped 1 base from V and 2 bases from J, with 8 bases between. This CDR3 region has 13 residues. DNA of the CDR3: TGCAGTGCTAGAGTAGGCGGGAACTATGGCTACACCTTC. This codes for CSARVGGNYGYTF.

The J gene is TRBJ2-3, the V gene TRBV6-2 or TRBV6-3; 7 nucleotides match TRBD2. CDR1 is MNHEY and CDR2 is SVGEGT in the germline V gene. This CDR3 is built from 15 residues. V lost 4 bases, J lost 2 bases, and 6 bases stayed unmatched. CDR3 coding DNA: TGTGCCAGCAGTTTCGGGGGGTCGGTCACAGATACGCAGTATTTT. Its translation is CASSFGGSVTDTQYF.

This clonotype was counted many times. The chain employs TRBV4-3 and TRBJ2-3, with a tentative D call TRBD2 (5 bases). The V end lost 0 bases, the J end lost 0 bases, and 7 bases lay between the germline ends. Per germline, CDR1 LGHNA and CDR2 YSLEER. The CDR3 extends over 15 amino acids. The CDR3 nucleotides are TGCGCCAGCAGCCAAGAAACGGGGAGCACAGATACGCAGTATTTT. It yields the protein CASSQETGSTDTQYF.

The V call is TRBV20-1, the J call TRBJ1-2; perhaps TRBD1 as D (5 bases). CDR3 length: 13 residues. The germline V gene encodes CDR1 DFQATT and CDR2 SNEGSKA (reference sequence). The chain's CDR3 is CNGQKESSVGYTF. CDR3 nucleotide sequence: TGCAATGGACAAAAAGAGTCATCGGTTGGCTACACCTTC.

This clonotype was counted many times. The J gene is TRBJ2-6, the V gene TRBV7-9, with D unresolved. This CDR3 is 15 amino acids long. Germline V lookup: CDR1 SEHNR, CDR2 FQNEAQ (reference sequence). V was cut by 3 bases and J by 0 bases, with 6 bases left in between. CDR3 protein: CASSFFGSGANVLTF. CDR3 in DNA: TGTGCCAGCAGCTTCTTCGGCTCTGGGGCCAACGTCCTGACTTTC.

Ten or more counts support this clonotype. The rearrangement uses TRBV11-2 and TRBJ2-4; D is unclear. The CDR3 runs to 13 residues. CDR1 and CDR2 from the germline V gene are SGHAT and FQNNGV. V was trimmed by 7 bases and J by 0 bases, leaving 7 bases between them. The CDR3 region is CASTGVAKNIQYF. The CDR3 nucleotides read TGTGCCAGCACAGGAGTAGCCAAAAACATTCAGTACTTC.

The chain joins TRBV20-1 to TRBJ1-2; 8 bases fit TRBD1. CDR1 and CDR2 from the germline V gene are DFQATT and SNEGSKA (reference sequence). The CDR3 covers 16 residues. The trim removed 0 bases at V and 11 bases at J, leaving 17 bases unmatched. In DNA, the CDR3 is TGCAGTGCTAGAGAGGGTCGACAGGGGACCTTTTGGCGGTACACCTTC. Translation gives CSAREGRQGTFWRYTF.

CDR3 loop: CASRRGTFSYEQYV. The CDR3 nucleotides are TGTGCCAGCAGGCGGGGGACCTTCTCCTACGAGCAGTACGTC. The chain combines TRBV27 with TRBJ2-7, with TRBD2 matching over 7 bases. Losses at the gene ends were 6 bases for V and 0 bases for J; bases not matched to a gene: 5. CDR1 and CDR2 (germline): MNHEY, SMNVEV (reference sequence). The CDR3 contains 14 residues.

This clonotype was seen more than once but under ten times. The chain combines TRBV12-3 or TRBV12-4 with TRBJ1-2; 9 nucleotides match TRBD1. This CDR3 is built from 12 residues. V shed 6 bases, J shed 7 bases, and the junction held 3 bases outside the gene matches. The CDR3 region has the DNA TGTGCCAGCAGGCCACAGGGGGCTGGCTACACCTTC. Translated, it gives CASRPQGAGYTF.

This clonotype was seen only a few times. Here the CDR3 DNA reads TGTGCCAGCAGCCGGACAGGGGTGGGCACTGAAGCTTTCTTT. This codes for CASSRTGVGTEAFF. The chain uses TRBV7-2 and TRBJ1-1; TRBD1 matches at 9 bases. The V segment lost 5 bases and the J segment 4 bases; nucleotides outside the gene matches: 5. Germline V gene lookup returns CDR1 SGHTA and CDR2 FQGNSA. CDR3 size: 14 residues.

The V and J genes are TRBV19 and TRBJ2-2; tentatively, D is TRBD2 (6 bases). There are 16 residues in the CDR3. Trimming cost V 11 bases and J 5 bases, with 24 bases left between them. CDR1 is LNHDA, CDR2 SQIVND, per germline (reference sequence). CDR3 sequence (DNA): TGTGCCGCGGAGGCCCGCCGGGGGAGAGGGACCGGGGAGCTGTTTTTT. Residues: CAAEARRGRGTGELFF. The whole variable domain, filled in from reference TRBV19 and TRBJ2-2, reads DGGITQSPKYLFRKEGQNVTLSCEQNLNHDAMYWYRQDPGQGLRLIYYSQIVNDFQKGDIAEGYSVSREKKESFPLTVTSAQKNPTAFYLCAAEARRGRGTGELFFGEGSRLTVL.

V usage is TRBV5-1 and J usage is TRBJ2-7, with D possibly matching TRBD2 (6 bases). Germline V CDR1 and CDR2: SGHRS, YFSETQ. The length of the CDR3 is 16 residues. V gave up 0 bases and J gave up 7 bases, with 20 bases separating them. The CDR3 bases are TGCGCCAGCAGCTTGGGATCCGCGGGGCCTCCGAGGGAGCAGTACGTC. Amino acid sequence: CASSLGSAGPPREQYV.

This clonotype was recorded a few times. The rearrangement uses TRBV5-1 and TRBJ2-3; D is perhaps TRBD1 or TRBD2 (5 bases each). The CDR3 has 16 residues. The V end lost 2 bases, the J end lost 4 bases, and 17 bases lay between the germline ends. Germline CDR1 is SGHRS and CDR2 is YFSETQ. CDR3 loop: CASSFFGTNGADTQYF. CDR3 DNA: TGCGCCAGCAGCTTCTTCGGGACGAACGGGGCAGATACGCAGTATTTT. Combining the CDR3 with reference TRBV5-1 and TRBJ2-3 gives the whole variable domain KAGVTQTPRYLIKTRGQQVTLSCSPISGHRSVSWYQQTPGQGLQFLFEYFSETQRNKGNFPGRFSGRQFSNSRSEMNVSTLELGDSALYLCASSFFGTNGADTQYFGPGTRLTVL.

This clonotype was seen more than once but under ten times. The CDR3 DNA is TGTGCCAGCAGCCAAGGGACAGGGGGGCCCCGCGAGCAGTACGTC. This sequence encodes CASSQGTGGPREQYV. J is TRBJ2-7 and V is TRBV7-2; 11 bases agree with TRBD1. Germline values: CDR1 SGHTA, CDR2 FQGNSA. Trimming removed 5 bases from V and 6 bases from J; junction bases left unmatched: 9. The length of the CDR3 is 15 residues.

This clonotype was counted many times. The chain combines TRBV6-1 with TRBJ1-5; D unresolved. CDR1 is MNHNS and CDR2 is SASEGT in the germline V gene. The CDR3 extends over 13 amino acids. The V and J ends lost 3 bases and 7 bases respectively, with 10 bases between them. CDR3: CASSELRSQPQHF. CDR3 nucleotides: TGTGCCAGCAGTGAGTTGAGATCCCAGCCCCAGCATTTT.